This TCR beta chain is drawn from a study of T cells in Graves' hyperthyroidism and ophthalmopathy. RNA transcripts provided the source from which TCR beta CDR3 regions were amplified. First-round RT-PCR with HTBI primers amplified the TCR CDR3 region. TCRdb reprocessed the multiplex PCR reads via MiXCR and lists one record per CDR3 protein. In the table there are hundreds of thousands of distinct CDR3 sequences, approximately 13% of which are singletons. The study's findings and limits: Also found in blood were most expanded thyroid clonotypes above 0.001.

This clonotype was detected ten times or more. Its antigen is not known. There are 14 residues in the CDR3. V dropped 5 bases and J dropped 5; count of bases not matched to a gene: 9. Germline CDR1 reads MNHNS; CDR2 reads SASEGT. Input material: blood. The J gene is TRBJ2-7, the V gene TRBV6-1; 7 positions agree with TRBD1. The source is a woman in her 30s with Graves' hyperthyroidism. In nucleotides, the CDR3 is TGTGCCAGCAGTTTCGACAGGGTGGGCGACGAGCAGTACTTC. Translated, it gives CASSFDRVGDEQYF.